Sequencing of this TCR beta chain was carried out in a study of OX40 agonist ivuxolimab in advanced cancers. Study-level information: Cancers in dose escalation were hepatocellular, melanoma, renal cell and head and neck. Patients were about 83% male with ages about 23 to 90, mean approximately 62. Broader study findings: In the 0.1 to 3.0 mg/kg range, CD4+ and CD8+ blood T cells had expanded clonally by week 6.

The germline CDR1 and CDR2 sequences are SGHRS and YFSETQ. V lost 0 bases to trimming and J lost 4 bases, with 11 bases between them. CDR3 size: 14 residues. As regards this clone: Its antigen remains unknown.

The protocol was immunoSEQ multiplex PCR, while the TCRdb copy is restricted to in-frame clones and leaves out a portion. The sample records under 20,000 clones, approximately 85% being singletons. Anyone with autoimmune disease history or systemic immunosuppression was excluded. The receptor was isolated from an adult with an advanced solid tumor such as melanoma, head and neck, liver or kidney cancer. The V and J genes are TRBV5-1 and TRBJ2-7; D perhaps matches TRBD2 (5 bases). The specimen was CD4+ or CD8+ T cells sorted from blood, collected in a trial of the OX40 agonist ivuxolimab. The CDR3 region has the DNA TGCGCCAGCAGCTTGGGTGGGAGCGGATACGAGCAGTACTTC. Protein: CASSLGGSGYEQYF. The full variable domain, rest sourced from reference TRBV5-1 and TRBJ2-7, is KAGVTQTPRYLIKTRGQQVTLSCSPISGHRSVSWYQQTPGQGLQFLFEYFSETQRNKGNFPGRFSGRQFSNSRSEMNVSTLELGDSALYLCASSLGGSGYEQYFGPGTRLTVT.